The rows below give T cell receptor beta chains drawn from one sample of a study of B cell selection in AIRE deficiency. Profiled with immunoSEQ multiplex PCR; TCRdb holds only in-frame clones, not every one. Here the sample spans tens of thousands of clones, 94% being singletons. Sequenced material: Tregs sorted from PBMCs. The source is a human donor with AIRE deficiency. CDR3s include the opening cysteine and the closing phenylalanine or tryptophan. Each record gives: J gene, V gene, clone size, CDR3 protein. Size is omitted from some rows. Given values are once, few, many or a class for expanded clones.

>TRBJ1-2|TRBV14|NA
CASSQVGAYYGYTF
>TRBJ2-3|TRBV28|NA
CASKGTDTQYF
>NA|TRBV7-9|NA
CASSLSGHVREQYF
>TRBJ1-1|TRBV27|NA
CASSLIWEDTEAFF
>TRBJ2-3|TRBV6-5|NA
CASSYSYADTQYF
>TRBJ1-2|TRBV28|NA
CASSLLRATVGVNYGYTF
>TRBJ1-5|TRBV10-3|NA
CAISAGRNQPQHF
>TRBJ1-1|TRBV18|NA
CASSKGFMNTEAFF
>TRBJ2-5|TRBV18|NA
CASSPLALQETQYF
>TRBJ2-1|TRBV5-1|NA
CASSPNGAGGLYNEQFF
>TRBJ1-5|TRBV6-1|NA
CASILSGGQPQHF
>TRBJ2-6|TRBV7-3|NA
CASSLGGTSQYDLTF
>TRBJ1-4|TRBV6-5|once
CASAPPGQSYEKLFF
>TRBJ2-1|TRBV11-3|NA
CASDPGLAGDEQFF
>TRBJ1-4|TRBV7-2|NA
CASSFGSKNEKLFF
>TRBJ2-5|TRBV7-2|NA
CASSLDLTRQETQYF
>TRBJ1-2|TRBV18|NA
CASSQTGQGKINYGYTF
>TRBJ2-7|TRBV28|NA
CASSSLGGEGGTEQYF
>TRBJ1-3|TRBV15|NA
CATSRPQLSPQDSKPSGNTIYF
>TRBJ2-7|TRBV28|NA
CASSLSGGPTYEQYF
>TRBJ2-3|TRBV5-1|NA
CASSAGTGGSLSEAQYF
>TRBJ1-6|TRBV6-5|NA
CASSLTPGQGRSPLHF
>TRBJ1-5|TRBV5-5|NA
CASSPSGSNSNQPQHF
>TRBJ1-2|TRBV9|NA
CASSVPGRGGYTF
>TRBJ1-3|TRBV7-9|NA
CASSLNNGRNTIYF
>TRBJ2-3|TRBV28|NA
CASSSQGNTQYF
>TRBJ2-7|TRBV6-5|NA
CASSDARLAGVQYF
>TRBJ1-1|TRBV7-2|NA
CASSLGVRGTEAFF
>TRBJ2-4|TRBV28|NA
CASSLIPGRSTLAKNIQYF
>TRBJ1-1|TRBV19|NA
CASTGLAGVMNTEAFF
>TRBJ2-6|TRBV7-2|NA
CASSLGPGAGANVLTF
>TRBJ1-2|TRBV27|few
CAIIPPGDNNYGYTF
>TRBJ1-1|TRBV28|NA
CASSLGPKAFF
>TRBJ2-7|TRBV14|NA
CASSQVRGSGNKQYF
>TRBJ2-6|TRBV27|NA
CASSSGANVLTF
>TRBJ2-3|TRBV4-1|NA
CASSQERSLLLGDTQYF
>TRBJ2-1|TRBV7-2|NA
CASSLFLAGGYNEQFF
>TRBJ2-1|TRBV10-3|NA
CAIASGRANEQFF
>TRBJ2-1|TRBV29-1|NA
CSVDARGLAGASYNEQFF
>TRBJ2-7|TRBV28|NA
CASRGGGRGYEQYF
>TRBJ2-6|TRBV7-8|NA
CASSYRVAGANVLTF
>TRBJ1-4|TRBV4-1|NA
CASSRDREFEKLFF
>TRBJ1-3|TRBV19|NA
CASSLTGAQGNTIYF
>TRBJ2-2|TRBV15|NA
CATSRVAGELFF
>TRBJ1-3|TRBV5-1|NA
CASSFVGASGNTIYF
>TRBJ1-2|TRBV14|NA
CASSQGFIQGYTF
>TRBJ1-2|TRBV5-1|NA
CASSFADYGYTF
>TRBJ2-5|TRBV10-3|NA
CAIKGGAEETQYF
>TRBJ1-5|TRBV10-1|NA
CASSIPPGQDAQSNQPQHF
>TRBJ2-2|TRBV7-9|NA
CASSLGFRLQPGELFF
>TRBJ1-5|TRBV7-2|NA
CASSQQTGLGNQPQHF
>TRBJ2-1|TRBV28|NA
CASSLAGLLDNEQFF